The clone carrying this T cell receptor (beta chain) was seen many times. Per germline, CDR1 SEHNR and CDR2 FQNEAQ (reference sequence). The CDR3 has 12 residues. V lost 1 base and J lost 10, with 10 bases in between. The data were taken from a study of T cells in Graves' hyperthyroidism and ophthalmopathy. TCR beta CDR3 regions were amplified from RNA. The HTBI primer set was used in a first-round RT-PCR of the TCR CDR3. TCRdb re-called the multiplex PCR reads through MiXCR, storing one row per CDR3 protein. The sample has approximately 320,000 distinct CDR3 sequences; 16% are singletons. Patients were aged 18 to 65, had disease duration under 2 months, and had newly diagnosed hyperthyroidism.

What was sequenced was blood. This sequence originates from a man aged 25 to 45 with Graves' hyperthyroidism. V and J are TRBV7-9 and TRBJ1-1; D gene ambiguous. The CDR3 loop reads CASSLEGRGAFF. The CDR3 bases are TGTGCCAGCAGCTTAGAGGGAAGAGGAGCTTTCTTT.